This is a list of T cell receptor beta chains from one sample in a study of blood T cell repertoires in COVID-19. Assay used: immunoSEQ multiplex PCR; TCRdb lists only in-frame clones, some missing. The table lists about 59,000 clones, 75% to 95% of them singletons, with about 17% in the top ten. Sequencing was performed on peripheral blood. These receptors were collected from a man of 80 years or more with acute or convalescent COVID-19. The CDR3 runs from the conserved cysteine through the conserved F or W. The D gene is left open where the match is weak. A clone size is listed for some rows: how often the clone was seen (once, few, many), or a class if it is expanded.

size: once
J: TRBJ1-1
V: TRBV30
D: TRBD1
length: 14
CDR3: CAWVWGQGDTEAFF
DNA: TGTGCCTGGGTGTGGGGACAGGGTGACACTGAAGCTTTCTTT

size: few
J: TRBJ2-5
V: TRBV5-1
D: .
length: 14
CDR3: CASSGGTARETQYF
DNA: TGCGCCAGCAGCGGGGGGACAGCTCGAGAGACCCAGTACTTC

size: .
J: TRBJ2-1
V: TRBV5-5
D: TRBD2
length: 16
CDR3: CASSSTPGLAVDEQFF
DNA: TGTGCCAGCAGCTCGACACCGGGACTAGCGGTTGATGAGCAGTTCTTC

size: .
J: TRBJ2-5
V: TRBV3-1/TRBV3-2
D: .
length: 14
CDR3: CASRQETGSETQYF
DNA: TGTGCCAGCAGACAAGAGACAGGATCAGAGACCCAGTACTTC

size: .
J: TRBJ2-7
V: TRBV5-4
D: TRBD2
length: 15
CDR3: CASSSQRGGPYEQYF
DNA: TGTGCCAGCAGCTCCCAGCGGGGGGGCCCCTACGAGCAGTACTTC

size: .
J: TRBJ1-6
V: TRBV19
D: .
length: 14
CDR3: CASRGPGGGSPLHF
DNA: TGTGCCAGTAGGGGACCTGGCGGGGGTTCACCCCTCCACTTT

size: .
J: TRBJ1-1
V: TRBV18
D: .
length: 16
CDR3: CASSPVEILMNTEAFF
DNA: TGTGCCAGCTCACCGGTAGAGATCCTCATGAACACTGAAGCTTTCTTT

size: .
J: TRBJ1-1
V: TRBV9
D: .
length: 15
CDR3: CASSVGGPMNTEAFF
DNA: TGTGCCAGCAGCGTAGGTGGGCCCATGAACACTGAAGCTTTCTTT

size: .
J: TRBJ2-7
V: TRBV4-2
D: TRBD1
length: 15
CDR3: CASSQVGTESYEQYF
DNA: TGTGCCAGCAGCCAAGTTGGGACAGAATCCTACGAGCAGTACTTC

size: .
J: TRBJ2-7
V: TRBV4-1
D: TRBD2
length: 13
CDR3: CASSRTSGAEQYF
DNA: TGCGCCAGCAGCCGGACTAGCGGAGCCGAGCAGTACTTC

size: .
J: TRBJ2-7
V: TRBV6-2/TRBV6-3
D: .
length: 13
CDR3: CASSYDQGGGQYF
DNA: TGTGCCAGCAGTTACGACCAGGGCGGTGGGCAGTACTTC

size: few
J: TRBJ2-2
V: TRBV4-1
D: .
length: 16
CDR3: CASSQVVAGAAGELFF
DNA: TGCGCCAGCAGCCAAGTCGTCGCAGGGGCTGCCGGGGAGCTGTTTTTT

size: .
J: TRBJ2-5
V: TRBV2
D: .
length: 13
CDR3: CASSGGREETQYF
DNA: TGTGCCAGCAGTGGGGGGCGGGAAGAGACCCAGTACTTC

size: .
J: TRBJ2-7
V: TRBV27
D: .
length: 19
CDR3: CASTLIERTGRSADYEQYF
DNA: TGTGCCAGCACCCTCATTGAGAGAACAGGGCGTTCGGCTGACTACGAGCAGTACTTC

size: once
J: TRBJ1-6
V: TRBV7-2
D: .
length: 13
CDR3: CASSFPGVSPLHF
DNA: TGTGCCAGCAGCTTCCCAGGGGTATCACCCCTCCACTTT

size: .
J: TRBJ2-5
V: TRBV24-1
D: TRBD1
length: 15
CDR3: CATSDYEQGEETQYF
DNA: TGTGCCACCAGTGATTACGAACAGGGGGAAGAGACCCAGTACTTC

size: .
J: TRBJ2-1
V: TRBV28
D: .
length: 15
CDR3: CASSLWGSSVLEQFF
DNA: TGTGCCAGCAGTTTATGGGGTTCTAGCGTACTTGAGCAGTTCTTC

size: .
J: TRBJ1-1
V: TRBV11-1
D: .
length: 13
CDR3: CASSSQGGTEAFF
DNA: TGTGCCAGCAGTTCTCAGGGTGGAACTGAAGCTTTCTTT

size: .
J: TRBJ2-5
V: TRBV28
D: .
length: 13
CDR3: CASSRGEVETQYF
DNA: TGTGCCAGCAGTAGAGGGGAGGTAGAGACCCAGTACTTC

size: .
J: TRBJ1-5
V: TRBV18
D: TRBD1
length: 17
CDR3: CASSTGTGGWSNQPQHF
DNA: TGTGCCAGCTCGACCGGGACAGGGGGCTGGAGCAATCAGCCCCAGCATTTT

size: once
J: TRBJ1-2
V: TRBV5-1
D: TRBD1
length: 13
CDR3: CASSPQGADGYTF
DNA: TGCGCCAGCAGCCCACAGGGGGCTGATGGCTACACCTTC

size: .
J: TRBJ1-6
V: TRBV10-3
D: .
length: 13
CDR3: CAIREVSNSPLHF
DNA: TGTGCCATCAGGGAGGTCTCGAATTCACCCCTCCACTTT

size: .
J: TRBJ1-2
V: TRBV2
D: .
length: 11
CDR3: CASSASRGYTF
DNA: TGTGCCAGCAGTGCTTCGAGGGGCTACACCTTC

size: .
J: TRBJ1-5
V: TRBV5-6
D: TRBD1
length: 19
CDR3: CASSFSPGQGGYSNQPQHF
DNA: TGTGCCAGCAGCTTTTCTCCGGGACAGGGAGGATATAGCAATCAGCCCCAGCATTTT

size: few
J: TRBJ2-1
V: TRBV7-9
D: .
length: 13
CDR3: CASSLESEGVPFF
DNA: TGTGCCAGCAGCTTAGAGAGTGAAGGGGTTCCGTTCTTC

size: .
J: TRBJ2-1
V: TRBV19
D: .
length: 15
CDR3: CASSIQWASYNEQFF
DNA: TGTGCCAGTAGCATACAGTGGGCCTCCTACAATGAGCAGTTCTTC

size: once
J: TRBJ1-1
V: TRBV29-1
D: .
length: 16
CDR3: CSVDSGWPAGSTEAFF
DNA: TGCAGCGTTGATTCCGGGTGGCCCGCGGGGAGCACTGAAGCTTTCTTT

size: .
J: TRBJ2-1
V: TRBV3-1/TRBV3-2
D: TRBD2
length: 16
CDR3: CASSQMTSGGAAEQFF
DNA: TGTGCCAGCAGCCAAATGACTAGCGGGGGGGCGGCTGAGCAGTTCTTC

size: .
J: TRBJ2-1
V: TRBV6-6
D: TRBD2
length: 16
CDR3: CASSRTSGGEMGEQFF
DNA: TGTGCCAGCAGTCGGACTAGCGGGGGCGAGATGGGTGAGCAGTTCTTC

size: .
J: TRBJ1-5
V: TRBV6-5
D: .
length: 13
CDR3: CASSYDSHQPQHF
DNA: TGTGCCAGCAGTTACGACAGTCATCAGCCCCAGCATTTT

size: .
J: TRBJ1-2
V: TRBV19
D: .
length: 14
CDR3: CASSPWTVLSGYTF
DNA: TGTGCCAGTAGCCCTTGGACAGTGCTATCCGGCTACACCTTC

size: .
J: TRBJ1-2
V: TRBV9
D: TRBD1
length: 16
CDR3: CASSVEDRVESYGYTF
DNA: TGTGCCAGCAGCGTAGAGGACAGGGTAGAAAGCTATGGCTACACCTTC

size: .
J: TRBJ2-7
V: TRBV29-1
D: .
length: 13
CDR3: CSVEDWRGYEQYF
DNA: TGCAGCGTTGAAGATTGGAGGGGTTACGAGCAGTACTTC

size: .
J: TRBJ2-5
V: TRBV19
D: TRBD1
length: 15
CDR3: CASSTPGQGKETQYF
DNA: TGTGCCAGTAGTACCCCCGGACAGGGTAAAGAGACCCAGTACTTC

size: .
J: TRBJ1-2
V: TRBV12-3/TRBV12-4
D: TRBD1
length: 13
CDR3: CASSPGTGDGYTF
DNA: TGTGCCAGCAGCCCCGGGACAGGGGATGGCTACACCTTC

size: .
J: TRBJ2-1
V: TRBV7-9
D: TRBD2
length: 15
CDR3: CASRPGGGAPNEQFF
DNA: TGTGCCAGCAGACCAGGCGGGGGGGCCCCCAATGAGCAGTTCTTC

size: .
J: TRBJ1-2
V: TRBV6-5
D: .
length: 14
CDR3: CASRISGGGSGYTF
DNA: TGTGCCAGCAGGATTTCCGGGGGTGGCTCCGGCTACACCTTC

size: .
J: TRBJ2-7
V: TRBV5-6
D: .
length: 13
CDR3: CASSTDSLWEQYF
DNA: TGTGCCAGCAGCACGGACAGTCTATGGGAGCAGTACTTC

size: .
J: TRBJ2-2
V: TRBV6-5
D: TRBD1
length: 15
CDR3: CASSYVQGASGELFF
DNA: TGTGCCAGCAGTTACGTCCAGGGGGCGTCCGGGGAGCTGTTTTTT

size: .
J: TRBJ2-5
V: TRBV28
D: TRBD1
length: 16
CDR3: CASRNFGTGNSETQYF
DNA: TGTGCCAGCCGGAATTTTGGGACAGGGAATAGCGAGACCCAGTACTTC

size: .
J: TRBJ2-3
V: TRBV5-1
D: TRBD2
length: 15
CDR3: CASSLSSGATNTQYF
DNA: TGCGCCAGCAGCTTGAGTAGCGGGGCGACCAATACGCAGTATTTT

size: .
J: TRBJ2-5
V: TRBV3-1/TRBV3-2
D: .
length: 13
CDR3: CASTQAFEETQYF
DNA: TGTGCCAGCACCCAAGCATTTGAGGAGACCCAGTACTTC

size: .
J: TRBJ2-4
V: TRBV30
D: .
length: 14
CDR3: CAFSQGGGKNIQYF
DNA: TGTGCCTTCTCGCAGGGGGGTGGCAAAAACATTCAGTACTTC

size: .
J: TRBJ2-7
V: TRBV11-2
D: TRBD2
length: 15
CDR3: CASSPLGRDSYEQYF
DNA: TGTGCCAGCAGCCCCCTGGGGAGGGACTCCTACGAGCAGTACTTC

size: .
J: TRBJ2-5
V: TRBV5-1
D: .
length: 14
CDR3: CASSLDRRGATQYF
DNA: TGCGCCAGCAGCTTGGACAGGCGAGGCGCGACCCAGTACTTC

size: .
J: TRBJ2-4
V: TRBV7-6
D: .
length: 16
CDR3: CATLQAGVLAKNIQYF
DNA: TGTGCCACCCTCCAAGCCGGGGTGCTAGCCAAAAACATTCAGTACTTC

size: .
J: TRBJ1-1
V: TRBV15
D: .
length: 17
CDR3: CATSRDPVQGRSTEAFF
DNA: TGTGCCACCAGCAGAGATCCGGTACAGGGTCGTAGCACTGAAGCTTTCTTT

size: .
J: TRBJ2-2
V: TRBV5-4
D: TRBD2
length: 16
CDR3: CASSLTRGSDTGELFF
DNA: TGTGCCAGCAGCTTGACGCGGGGGTCAGACACCGGGGAGCTGTTTTTT

size: .
J: TRBJ2-2
V: TRBV7-2
D: TRBD1
length: 16
CDR3: CASSSIGTGITGELFF
DNA: TGTGCCAGCAGCTCCATTGGGACAGGGATCACCGGGGAGCTGTTTTTT

size: .
J: TRBJ2-5
V: TRBV3-1/TRBV3-2
D: .
length: 13
CDR3: CASSQAQQETQYF
DNA: TGTGCCAGCAGCCAAGCACAGCAAGAGACCCAGTACTTC

size: .
J: TRBJ2-7
V: TRBV12-2
D: .
length: 15
CDR3: CASRYIKAGGYEQYF
DNA: TGTGCAAGTCGCTATATAAAGGCAGGGGGCTACGAGCAGTACTTC

size: .
J: TRBJ1-5
V: TRBV30
D: .
length: 14
CDR3: CAWSVGQGGQPQHF
DNA: TGTGCCTGGAGTGTTGGGCAGGGAGGTCAGCCCCAGCATTTT

size: .
J: TRBJ1-2
V: TRBV7-9
D: TRBD1
length: 13
CDR3: CASSVGQASGYTF
DNA: TGTGCCAGCAGCGTGGGACAGGCTTCGGGCTACACCTTC

size: .
J: TRBJ1-5
V: TRBV9
D: TRBD1
length: 14
CDR3: CASSVGTGRQPQHF
DNA: TGTGCCAGCAGCGTGGGGACAGGGCGGCAGCCCCAGCATTTT